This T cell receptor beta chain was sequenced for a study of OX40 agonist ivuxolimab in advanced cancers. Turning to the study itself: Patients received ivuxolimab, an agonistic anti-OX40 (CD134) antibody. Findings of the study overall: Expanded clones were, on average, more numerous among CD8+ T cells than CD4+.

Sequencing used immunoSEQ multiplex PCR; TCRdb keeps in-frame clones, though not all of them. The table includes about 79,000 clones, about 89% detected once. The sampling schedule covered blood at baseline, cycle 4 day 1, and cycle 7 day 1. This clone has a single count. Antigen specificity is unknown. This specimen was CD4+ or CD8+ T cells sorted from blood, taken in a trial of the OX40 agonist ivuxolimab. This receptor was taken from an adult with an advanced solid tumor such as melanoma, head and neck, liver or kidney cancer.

CDR3 in amino acids: CASSLGPTGAEKLFF. CDR3 DNA: TGTGCCAGCAGCTTAGGGCCTACAGGTGCTGAAAAACTGTTTTTT. The chain couples TRBV11-2 to TRBJ1-4; D possibly corresponds to TRBD1 (5 bases). Trimming pared 1 base from V and 7 bases from J, leaving 13 bases between. There are 15 residues in the CDR3. Germline V CDR1 and CDR2: SGHAT, FQNNGV.